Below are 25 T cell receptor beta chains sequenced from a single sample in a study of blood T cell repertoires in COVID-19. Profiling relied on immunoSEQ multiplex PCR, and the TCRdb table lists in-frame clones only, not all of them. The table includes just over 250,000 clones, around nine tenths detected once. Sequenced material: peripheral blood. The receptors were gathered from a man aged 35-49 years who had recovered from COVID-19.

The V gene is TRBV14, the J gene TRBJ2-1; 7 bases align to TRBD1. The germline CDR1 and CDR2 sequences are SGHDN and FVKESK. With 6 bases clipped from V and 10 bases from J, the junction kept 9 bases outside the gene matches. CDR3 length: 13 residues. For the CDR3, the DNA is TGTGCCAGCAGACAAACAGGGGCGAAGGAGCAGTTCTTC. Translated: CASRQTGAKEQFF. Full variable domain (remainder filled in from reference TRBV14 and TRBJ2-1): EAGVTQFPSHSVIEKGQTVTLRCDPISGHDNLYWYRRVMGKEIKFLLHFVKESKQDESGMPNNRFLAERTGGTYSTLKVQPAELEDSGVYFCASRQTGAKEQFFGPGTRLTVL.

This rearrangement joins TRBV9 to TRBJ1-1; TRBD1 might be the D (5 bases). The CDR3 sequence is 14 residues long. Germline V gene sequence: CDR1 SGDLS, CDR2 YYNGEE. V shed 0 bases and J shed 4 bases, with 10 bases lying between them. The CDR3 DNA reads TGTGCCAGCAGCGTAGAAGGGGTGGGCACTGAAGCTTTCTTT. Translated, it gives CASSVEGVGTEAFF.

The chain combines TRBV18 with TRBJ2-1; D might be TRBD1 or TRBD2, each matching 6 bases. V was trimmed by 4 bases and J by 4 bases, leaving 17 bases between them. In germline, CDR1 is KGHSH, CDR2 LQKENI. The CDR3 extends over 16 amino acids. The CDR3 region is CASSRPGARPYNEQFF. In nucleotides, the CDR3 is TGTGCCAGCTCACGACCGGGGGCTAGGCCTTACAATGAGCAGTTCTTC.

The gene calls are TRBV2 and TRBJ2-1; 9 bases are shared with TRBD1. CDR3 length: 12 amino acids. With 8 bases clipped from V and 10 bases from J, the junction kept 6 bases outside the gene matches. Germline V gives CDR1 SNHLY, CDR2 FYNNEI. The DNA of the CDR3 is TGTGCCAGCCGGGACAGGGTAAAGGAGCAGTTCTTC. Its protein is CASRDRVKEQFF.

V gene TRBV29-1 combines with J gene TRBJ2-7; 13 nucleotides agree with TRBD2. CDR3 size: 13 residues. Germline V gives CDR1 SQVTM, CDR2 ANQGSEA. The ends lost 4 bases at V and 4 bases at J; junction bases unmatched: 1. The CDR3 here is CSVGTSGRYEQYF. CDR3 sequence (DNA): TGCAGCGTTGGGACTAGCGGGAGATACGAGCAGTACTTC.

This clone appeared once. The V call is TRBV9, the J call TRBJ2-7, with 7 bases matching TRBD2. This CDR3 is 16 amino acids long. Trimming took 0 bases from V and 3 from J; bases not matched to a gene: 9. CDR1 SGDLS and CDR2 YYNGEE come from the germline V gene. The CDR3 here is CASSVAGTSAYYEQYF. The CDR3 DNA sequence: TGTGCCAGCAGCGTAGCTGGAACTAGCGCGTACTACGAGCAGTACTTC.

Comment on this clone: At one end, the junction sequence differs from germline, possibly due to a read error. As DNA, the CDR3 is TGTGCCAGCAGCTTGGTACAGGGGTTGAAACTTTTT. This sequence encodes CASSLVQGLKLF. The chain uses TRBV5-4 and TRBJ1-1; 7 positions match TRBD1. The CDR3 is 12 residues long. Looked up from germline, CDR1 is SGHNT and CDR2 is YYREEE (reference sequence).

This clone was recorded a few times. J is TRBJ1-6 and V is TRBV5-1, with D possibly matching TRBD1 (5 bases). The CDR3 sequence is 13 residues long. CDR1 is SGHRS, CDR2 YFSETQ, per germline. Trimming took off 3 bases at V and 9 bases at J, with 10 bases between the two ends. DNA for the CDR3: TGCGCCAGCAGCTACCCGGGGGGTTCACCCCTCCACTTT. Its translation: CASSYPGGSPLHF.

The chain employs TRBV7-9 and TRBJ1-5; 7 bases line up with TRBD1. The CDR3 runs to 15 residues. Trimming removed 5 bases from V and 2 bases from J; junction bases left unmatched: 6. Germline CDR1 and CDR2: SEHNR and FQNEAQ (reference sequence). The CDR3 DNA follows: TGTGCCAGCAGCGACGTCGGGACAGGCAATCAGCCCCAGCATTTT. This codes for CASSDVGTGNQPQHF.

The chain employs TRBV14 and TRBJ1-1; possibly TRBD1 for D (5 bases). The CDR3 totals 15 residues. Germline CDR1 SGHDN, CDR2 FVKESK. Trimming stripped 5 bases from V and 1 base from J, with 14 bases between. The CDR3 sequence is CASSFGGVGNTEAFF. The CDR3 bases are TGTGCCAGCAGCTTTGGAGGGGTGGGGAACACTGAAGCTTTCTTT.

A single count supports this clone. In DNA, the CDR3 is TGTGCCAGCAGCTCGGTGAACACTGAAGCTTTCTTT. Translated: CASSSVNTEAFF. The chain combines TRBV5-8 with TRBJ1-1; D not certain. Between the trimmed V and J ends, which lost 3 bases and 0 bases, there was a span of 3 bases. Per germline, CDR1 SGHTS and CDR2 YDEGEE. This CDR3 contains 12 residues.

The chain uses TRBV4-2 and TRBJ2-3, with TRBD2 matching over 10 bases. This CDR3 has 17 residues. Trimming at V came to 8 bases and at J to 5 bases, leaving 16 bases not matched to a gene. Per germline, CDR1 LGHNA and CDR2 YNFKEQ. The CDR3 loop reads CASHKGGTSDFQDTQYF. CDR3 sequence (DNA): TGTGCCAGCCATAAAGGCGGGACTAGCGATTTTCAAGATACGCAGTATTTT.

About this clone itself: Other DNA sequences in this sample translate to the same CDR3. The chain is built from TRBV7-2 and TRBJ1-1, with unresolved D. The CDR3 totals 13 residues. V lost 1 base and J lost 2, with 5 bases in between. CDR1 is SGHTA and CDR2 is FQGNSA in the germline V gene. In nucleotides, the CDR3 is TGTGCCAGCAGCTTAGATTCAAACACTGAAGCTTTCTTT. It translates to CASSLDSNTEAFF. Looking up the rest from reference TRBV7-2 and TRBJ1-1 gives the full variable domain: GAGVSQSPSNKVTEKGKDVELRCDPISGHTALYWYRQSLGQGLEFLIYFQGNSAPDKSGLPSDRFSAERTGGSVSTLTIQRTQQEDSAVYLCASSLDSNTEAFFGQGTRLTVV.

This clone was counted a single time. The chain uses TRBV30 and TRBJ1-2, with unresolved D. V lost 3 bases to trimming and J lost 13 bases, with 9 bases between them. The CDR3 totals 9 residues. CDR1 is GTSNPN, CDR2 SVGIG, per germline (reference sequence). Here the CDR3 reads CAWSPPPTF. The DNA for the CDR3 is TGTGCCTGGAGCCCCCCTCCCACCTTC.

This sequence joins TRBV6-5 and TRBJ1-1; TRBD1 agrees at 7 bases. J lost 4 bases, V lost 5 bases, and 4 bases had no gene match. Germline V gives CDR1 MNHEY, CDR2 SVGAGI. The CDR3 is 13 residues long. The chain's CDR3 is CASSTRGITEAFF. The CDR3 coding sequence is TGTGCCAGCAGTACCAGGGGGATCACTGAAGCTTTCTTT.

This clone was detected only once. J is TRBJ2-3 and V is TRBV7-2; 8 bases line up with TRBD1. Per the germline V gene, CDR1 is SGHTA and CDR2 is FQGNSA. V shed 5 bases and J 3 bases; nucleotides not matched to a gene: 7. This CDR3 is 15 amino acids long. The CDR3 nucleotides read TGTGCCAGCAGCGTACGGACAGGGTCGACAGATACGCAGTATTTT. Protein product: CASSVRTGSTDTQYF.

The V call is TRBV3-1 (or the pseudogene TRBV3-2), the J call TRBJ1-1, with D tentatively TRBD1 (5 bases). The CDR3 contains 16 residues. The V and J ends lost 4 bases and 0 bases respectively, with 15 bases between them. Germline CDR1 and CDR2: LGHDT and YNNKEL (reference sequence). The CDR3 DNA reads TGTGCCAGCAGCCCCCGGGGGTTCGTTCTGAACACTGAAGCTTTCTTT. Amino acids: CASSPRGFVLNTEAFF.

CDR3 bases: TGTGCCAGCAACGCAGGGCCTGGAGTGCAGCCCCAGCATTTT. Translated: CASNAGPGVQPQHF. The rearrangement uses TRBV2 and TRBJ1-5; D perhaps matches TRBD1 (5 bases). Looked up from germline, CDR1 is SNHLY and CDR2 is FYNNEI. The CDR3 is 14 residues long. V was pared by 7 bases and J by 7 bases, with 17 bases between.

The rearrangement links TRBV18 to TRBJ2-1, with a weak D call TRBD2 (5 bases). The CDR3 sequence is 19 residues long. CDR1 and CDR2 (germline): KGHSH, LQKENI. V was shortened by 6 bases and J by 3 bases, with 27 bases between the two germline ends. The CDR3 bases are TGTGCCAGCTCGCGTGCACTAGGTTCTTGGATCCGTAACTACAATGAGCAGTTCTTC. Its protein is CASSRALGSWIRNYNEQFF.

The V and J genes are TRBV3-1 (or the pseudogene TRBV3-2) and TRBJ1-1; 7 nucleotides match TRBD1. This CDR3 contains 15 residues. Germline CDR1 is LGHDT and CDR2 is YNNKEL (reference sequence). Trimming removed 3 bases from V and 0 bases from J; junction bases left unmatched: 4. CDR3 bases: TGTGCCAGCAGCCAGTCGGGACAGCTGAACACTGAAGCTTTCTTT. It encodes CASSQSGQLNTEAFF.

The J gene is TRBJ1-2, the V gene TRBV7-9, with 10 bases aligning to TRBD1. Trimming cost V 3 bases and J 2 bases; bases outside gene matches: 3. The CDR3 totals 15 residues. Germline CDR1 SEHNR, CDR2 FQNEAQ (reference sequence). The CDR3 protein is CASSLRDRGNYGYTF. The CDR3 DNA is TGTGCCAGCAGCTTGCGGGACAGGGGCAACTATGGCTACACCTTC. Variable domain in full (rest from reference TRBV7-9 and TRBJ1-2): DTGVSQNPRHKITKRGQNVTFRCDPISEHNRLYWYRQTLGQGPEFLTYFQNEAQLEKSRLLSDRFSAERPKGSFSTLEIQRTEQGDSAMYLCASSLRDRGNYGYTFGSGTRLTVV.

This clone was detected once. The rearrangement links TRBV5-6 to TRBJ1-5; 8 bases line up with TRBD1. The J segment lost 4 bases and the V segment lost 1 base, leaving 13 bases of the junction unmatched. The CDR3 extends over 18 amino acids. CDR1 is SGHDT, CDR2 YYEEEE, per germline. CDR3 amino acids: CASSLWGRRGQGNQPQHF. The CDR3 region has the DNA TGTGCCAGCAGCTTGTGGGGTCGCAGGGGGCAAGGTAATCAGCCCCAGCATTTT.

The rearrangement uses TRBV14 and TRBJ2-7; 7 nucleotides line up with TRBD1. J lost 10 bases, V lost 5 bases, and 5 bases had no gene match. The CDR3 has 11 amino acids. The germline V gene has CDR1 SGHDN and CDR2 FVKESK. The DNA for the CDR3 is TGTGCCAGCAGCAACAGGGGTTCCCAGTACTTC. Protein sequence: CASSNRGSQYF.

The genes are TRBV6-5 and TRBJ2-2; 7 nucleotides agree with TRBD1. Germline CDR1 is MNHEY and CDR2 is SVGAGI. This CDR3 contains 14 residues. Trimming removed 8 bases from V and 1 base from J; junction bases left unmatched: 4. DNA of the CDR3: TGTGCCAGCCTTGACAGGGTGAACACCGGGGAGCTGTTTTTT. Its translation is CASLDRVNTGELFF.

CDR3 DNA sequence: TGCGCCAGCAGTGCTATTTCTTCGAGACTAGGTATTCGTTCGGGAGAGACCCAGTACTTC. Encoded protein: CASSAISSRLGIRSGETQYF. The rearrangement uses TRBV10-1 and TRBJ2-5; a possible D gene is TRBD2 (6 bases). This CDR3 is built from 20 residues. CDR1 WNHNN and CDR2 SYGVQD come from the germline V gene (reference sequence). V was clipped by 4 bases and J by 4 bases, with 31 bases between them.